This T cell receptor (beta chain) was identified during a study of blood T cell repertoires in COVID-19. This clone was seen a few times. Trimming pared 4 bases from V and 7 bases from J, leaving 19 bases between. From germline, CDR1 is SGHAT and CDR2 FQNNGV. The CDR3 length is 16 residues. Clones were sequenced by immunoSEQ multiplex PCR, and TCRdb holds only the in-frame ones, with some missing. The top ten clones hold approximately 7.9% of a sample with 200,000 or so clones, approximately 84% of them seen once. Sequenced material: PBMCs or T cells enriched from blood (not recorded which). The chain links TRBV11-2 to TRBJ1-4, with a possible D match to TRBD1 (6 bases). The sequence came from a man aged 35 to 55 who had recovered from COVID-19. CDR3: CASSSLTGPRGEKLFF. As DNA, the CDR3 is TGTGCCAGCAGCTCACTAACAGGTCCCAGGGGTGAAAAACTGTTTTTT.